This TCR beta chain was captured by sequencing in a study of CD8 T cells in ankylosing spondylitis. Study-level results: Earlier studies detected some motif variants in reactive arthritis synovial fluid and blood. Seemingly distinctive of ankylosing spondylitis blood was a TCR beta motif formed by eight highly homologous variants.

This CDR3 is built from 18 residues. The ends lost 6 bases at V and 0 bases at J; junction bases unmatched: 7. MiXCR was run by TCRdb on the 5' RACE reads, yielding one entry per CDR3 protein. The sample lists about 400,000 distinct CDR3 sequences; about a fifth were seen once. This clonotype showed up just a few times. What it binds is unknown. The TCR sequence derives from a male donor with ankylosing spondylitis. The chain is built from TRBV12-3 or TRBV12-4 and TRBJ2-1; TRBD2 aligns across 14 bases. The sequencing sample was made of blood, either unsorted or a sorted T cell fraction (not recorded which). The CDR3 nucleotides read TGTGCCAGCAGGAAGACTAGCGGGAGGGGGAGCTCCTACAATGAGCAGTTCTTC. Its translation is CASRKTSGRGSSYNEQFF.